The 28 T cell receptor beta chains below all came from one sample that was sequenced in a study of graft-versus-host responses after intestinal transplantation. The data were produced by immunoSEQ multiplex PCR, yet TCRdb's version contains in-frame clones alone and is incomplete. Among approximately 90,000 clones listed, around 89% were seen once. Their cognate antigens are unknown. The input for sequencing was unstimulated CD4+ T cells sorted from spleen or lymph node cells, taken before transplant. The receptors come from a human donor who was the organ donor for an intestinal transplant.

The J gene is TRBJ2-3, the V gene TRBV29-1; 8 bases agree with TRBD2. J was trimmed by 0 bases and V by 1 base; bases with no gene match: 6. Germline V gene lookup returns CDR1 SQVTM and CDR2 ANQGSEA. This CDR3 is built from 16 residues. CDR3 protein: CSVEGKSGGSTDTQYF. The CDR3 DNA reads as TGCAGCGTTGAAGGTAAAAGCGGGGGAAGCACAGATACGCAGTATTTT.

The chain carries TRBV5-5 and TRBJ2-2, with D possibly matching TRBD1 (5 bases). Between the trimmed V and J ends, which lost 0 bases and 1 base, there was a span of 10 bases. CDR1 is SGHKS, CDR2 YYEKEE, per germline (reference sequence). The CDR3 consists of 16 residues. The CDR3 nucleotides read TGTGCCAGCAGCTTGGTTGCAGGGCGGAACACCGGGGAGCTGTTTTTT. This encodes CASSLVAGRNTGELFF.

The chain uses TRBV28 and TRBJ2-1, with 7 bases fitting TRBD2. This CDR3 is 19 amino acids long. With V trimmed by 5 bases and J by 0 bases, 16 bases remained unmatched. Germline loops: CDR1 MDHEN, CDR2 SYDVKM. CDR3 residues: CASSPPGGARGSSYNEQFF. In DNA, the CDR3 is TGTGCCAGCAGTCCCCCGGGGGGAGCGCGCGGTAGCTCCTACAATGAGCAGTTCTTC.

The gene calls are TRBV5-6 and TRBJ1-1; TRBD1 matches at 7 bases. The J segment lost 1 base and the V segment lost 3 bases, leaving 6 bases of the junction unmatched. Germline loops: CDR1 SGHDT, CDR2 YYEEEE. This CDR3 is built from 15 residues. The CDR3 protein is CASSSPTGRNTEAFF. CDR3 nucleotide sequence: TGTGCCAGCAGCTCCCCGACAGGGCGGAACACTGAAGCTTTCTTT.

This clone was seen just once. The chain recombines TRBV5-1 with TRBJ2-2; TRBD1 is a possible D gene (5 bases). The V gene lost 5 bases and the J gene lost 3 bases, with 8 bases spanning the gap. Germline V CDR1 and CDR2: SGHRS, YFSETQ. The CDR3 is 13 residues long. DNA of the CDR3: TGCGCCAGCAGAGAAGGGGACACCGGGGAGCTGTTTTTT. Its protein is CASREGDTGELFF. The full variable domain, with the rest looked up from reference TRBV5-1 and TRBJ2-2, is KAGVTQTPRYLIKTRGQQVTLSCSPISGHRSVSWYQQTPGQGLQFLFEYFSETQRNKGNFPGRFSGRQFSNSRSEMNVSTLELGDSALYLCASREGDTGELFFGEGSRLTVL.

The rearrangement uses TRBV4-1 and TRBJ1-6, with 12 bases fitting TRBD1. Germline-derived CDR1 and CDR2 are MGHRA and YSYEKL. The CDR3 runs to 15 residues. Trimming cost V 3 bases and J 8 bases; bases outside gene matches: 2. The CDR3 DNA is TGCGCCAGCAGCCACCGGGACAGGGGGCATTCACCCCTCCACTTT. Its translation: CASSHRDRGHSPLHF.

This chain connects TRBV13 to TRBJ2-3; D is unresolved. The length of the CDR3 is 12 residues. Trimming left V 5 bases short and J 7 bases short, with 10 bases between. The germline V gene encodes CDR1 PRHDT and CDR2 FYEKMQ (reference sequence). The CDR3, as DNA: TGTGCCAGCAGCCTTCCTATGAATACGCAGTATTTT. Translating gives CASSLPMNTQYF.

The CDR3 sequence is CASTQGGSGANVLTF. Written as DNA, the CDR3 is TGTGCCAGCACCCAGGGAGGCTCCGGGGCCAACGTCCTGACTTTC. The chain uses TRBV28 and TRBJ2-6; a possible D gene is TRBD2 (6 bases). Germline assignment: CDR1 MDHEN and CDR2 SYDVKM. The CDR3 totals 15 residues. V was trimmed by 7 bases and J by 4 bases, leaving 14 bases between them.

The chain recombines TRBV7-2 with TRBJ2-1; 10 bases align to TRBD2. Germline CDR1 is SGHTA and CDR2 is FQGNSA. The CDR3 has 14 residues. J lost 9 bases, V lost 2 bases, and 4 bases had no gene match. The CDR3 sequence is CASSLLAGESEQFF. CDR3 DNA sequence: TGTGCCAGCAGCTTACTAGCGGGAGAGAGTGAGCAGTTCTTC.

This chain links TRBV9 with TRBJ1-1; D remains ambiguous. Germline CDR1 SGDLS, CDR2 YYNGEE. The V end was cut by 4 bases, the J end by 5 bases, with 30 bases between. This CDR3 is built from 19 residues. The CDR3 DNA sequence: TGTGCCAGCAGCCCACAAAAAGAAAGCTTCGGTGGGAGGTATACTGAAGCTTTCTTT. Its translation: CASSPQKESFGGRYTEAFF.

V usage is TRBV7-9 and J usage is TRBJ1-1; D remains ambiguous. The length of the CDR3 is 13 residues. V lost 0 bases, J lost 9 bases, and 11 bases lay in between. Germline lookup yields CDR1 SEHNR and CDR2 FQNEAQ (reference sequence). CDR3 loop: CASSLAPGDQAFF. In nucleotides, the CDR3 is TGTGCCAGCAGCTTAGCGCCGGGAGACCAAGCTTTCTTT.

This chain connects TRBV28 to TRBJ2-7, with 10 bases matching TRBD2. V was clipped by 6 bases and J by 4 bases; unmatched bases: 15. Germline CDR1 reads MDHEN; CDR2 reads SYDVKM. CDR3 length: 17 residues. The CDR3 nucleotides read TGTGCCAGCAGGTCCCTAAAGACTAGCGGGTTTACTTACGAGCAGTACTTC. Translation gives CASRSLKTSGFTYEQYF.

The chain couples TRBV7-8 to TRBJ2-1, with TRBD2 as a possible D gene (5 bases). This CDR3 comprises 12 residues. Per the germline V gene, CDR1 is SGHVS and CDR2 is FQNEAQ. V lost 3 bases to trimming and J lost 7 bases, with 7 bases between them. Here the CDR3 DNA reads TGTGCCAGCAGCTTCCCGGGGAATGAGCAGTTCTTC. Amino acids: CASSFPGNEQFF.

This clone was seen only once. The J gene is TRBJ2-2, the V gene TRBV19; D not resolved. Trimming removed 3 bases from V and 3 bases from J, with 11 bases in between. CDR1 and CDR2 (germline): LNHDA, SQIVND (reference sequence). The CDR3 is made up of 15 amino acids. The CDR3 loop reads CASSIAPLDTGELFF. The CDR3 DNA is TGTGCCAGTAGTATCGCCCCACTTGACACCGGGGAGCTGTTTTTT.

V and J are TRBV11-1 and TRBJ1-1; D ambiguous. Germline CDR1 SGHAT, CDR2 FQDESV (reference sequence). V was shortened by 2 bases and J by 3 bases, with 10 bases between the two germline ends. CDR3 size: 14 residues. The CDR3 spells CASSLSPEHTEAFF. CDR3 bases: TGTGCCAGCAGCTTATCGCCAGAACACACTGAAGCTTTCTTT.

The rearrangement uses TRBV30 and TRBJ2-7; the D is unclear. V was pared by 5 bases and J by 4 bases, with 9 bases between. CDR1 GTSNPN and CDR2 SVGIG come from the germline V gene (reference sequence). This CDR3 contains 11 residues. CDR3 nucleotides: TGTGCCTGGGAGAACCGTTACGAGCAGTACTTC. Residues: CAWENRYEQYF.

CDR3 in amino acids: CASSLAGLAGGTGELFF. CDR3 coding DNA: TGTGCCAGCAGCTTGGCCGGACTAGCGGGAGGCACCGGGGAGCTGTTTTTT. The chain carries TRBV11-1 and TRBJ2-2, with 14 positions matching TRBD2. Germline CDR1 is SGHAT and CDR2 is FQDESV (reference sequence). This CDR3 has 17 amino acids. V trimming: 3 bases; J trimming: 4 bases; junction bases outside the gene matches: 4.

The V call is TRBV5-6, the J call TRBJ2-5, with 9 positions matching TRBD2. V lost 2 bases, J lost 14 bases, and 13 bases stayed unmatched. The CDR3 runs 14 residues. CDR1 and CDR2 (germline): SGHDT, YYEEEE. CDR3 nucleotides: TGTGCCAGCAGCTTCTTCGATATCCAAGCGGGGGGATACTTC. This codes for CASSFFDIQAGGYF.

J is TRBJ2-2 and V is TRBV7-3; 10 bases align to TRBD2. Per the germline V gene, CDR1 is SGHTA and CDR2 is FQGTGA. The length of the CDR3 is 15 residues. V shed 5 bases and J 4 bases; nucleotides not matched to a gene: 4. The CDR3 loop is CASSQLAGTTGELFF. CDR3 DNA: TGTGCCAGCAGCCAACTAGCGGGGACCACCGGGGAGCTGTTTTTT.

This clone was recorded only once. The V and J genes are TRBV7-9 and TRBJ1-1; 7 bases align to TRBD1. The CDR3 contains 18 residues. V was pared by 0 bases and J by 3 bases, with 13 bases of the junction left unmatched. Germline V gives CDR1 SEHNR, CDR2 FQNEAQ (reference sequence). As DNA, the CDR3 is TGTGCCAGCAGCTTAGCGTATTCTCGGGACAGTCGGGACACTGAAGCTTTCTTT. It translates to CASSLAYSRDSRDTEAFF.

J is TRBJ2-5 and V is TRBV5-1; TRBD2 matches at 11 bases. Germline V gives CDR1 SGHRS, CDR2 YFSETQ. The ends lost 2 bases at V and 4 bases at J; junction bases unmatched: 4. The CDR3 extends over 15 amino acids. This CDR3 is CASSLALAGGETQYF. In nucleotides, the CDR3 is TGCGCCAGCAGCTTAGCGCTAGCGGGAGGAGAGACCCAGTACTTC.

The chain links TRBV19 to TRBJ2-3, with D possibly TRBD2 on 5 matching bases. The CDR3 loop spans 14 amino acids. Trimming shortened V by 2 bases and J by 5 bases, and 11 bases separated the two germline ends. CDR1 and CDR2 (germline): LNHDA, SQIVND (reference sequence). Written as DNA, the CDR3 is TGTGCCAGTAGTATACCCCGACGGGGAGATACGCAGTATTTT. Translating gives CASSIPRRGDTQYF.

The chain is built from TRBV6-1 and TRBJ2-1; unclear D gene. The length of the CDR3 is 12 residues. Deletions cut 7 bases from V and 8 bases from J, with 12 bases between. Germline lookup yields CDR1 MNHNS and CDR2 SASEGT. The CDR3 DNA reads as TGTGCCAGCAAGTTAATCACGGATGAGCAGTTCTTC. Encoded protein: CASKLITDEQFF.

The V gene is TRBV6-5, the J gene TRBJ2-1; 9 bases map to TRBD1. V lost 0 bases to trimming and J lost 12 bases; unmatched junction nucleotides: 3. CDR1 and CDR2 (germline): MNHEY, SVGAGI. The CDR3 has 13 residues. The CDR3 reads CASSYSDRGRQFF. In DNA, the CDR3 is TGTGCCAGCAGTTACTCGGACAGGGGTAGGCAGTTCTTC.

This clone came up a few times. The chain couples TRBV5-1 to TRBJ1-6, with TRBD1 matching 8 bases. The CDR3 sequence is 17 residues long. V shed 0 bases, J shed 8 bases, and the junction held 10 bases outside the gene matches. Germline loops: CDR1 SGHRS, CDR2 YFSETQ. CDR3 bases: TGCGCCAGCAGCTTGGCAATCCGGACAGGGAATCATTCACCCCTCCACTTT. Residues: CASSLAIRTGNHSPLHF.

The gene calls are TRBV6-1 and TRBJ2-5; D may be TRBD1 (6 bases). The DNA end favors TRBJ2-7, so the J call may be wrong. The germline CDR1 and CDR2 sequences are MNHNS and SASEGT. CDR3 length equals 14 residues. The CDR3 region has the DNA TGTGCCAGCAGTCCCCCCAGGGGAGCCTACGAGCAGTACTTC. Translating it yields CASSPPRGAYEQYF.

The CDR3 loop reads CASSLAGGYEQYF. The CDR3 DNA is TGTGCCAGCAGCTTAGCGGGGGGCTACGAGCAGTACTTC. J is TRBJ2-7 and V is TRBV7-6, with D perhaps matching TRBD2 (6 bases). The CDR3 consists of 13 residues. CDR1 is SGHVS, CDR2 FNYEAQ, per germline. V lost 0 bases and J lost 3, with 6 bases in between.

The chain carries TRBV27 and TRBJ1-4; possible D gene TRBD1, 5 bases. The V gene's germline CDR1 is MNHEY and CDR2 SMNVEV (reference sequence). The CDR3 contains 16 residues. V was cut by 7 bases and J by 3 bases, with 18 bases left in between. The CDR3 nucleotides read TGTGCCAGCATTTTTTCTCAGTGGACATCTAATGAAAAACTGTTTTTT. Encoded protein: CASIFSQWTSNEKLFF.